The sequence of this TCR beta chain was determined in a study of siplizumab effects on memory and regulatory T cells. Study-level results: Alloreactive sequences from unstimulated CD4+ memory cells fell significantly with siplizumab. Mean Treg-derived proportions of mappable alloreactive CD4+ clones were around 72% for siplizumab and around 29% for controls. Proliferating siplizumab-cultured Tregs lacked confirmed suppressive function. Both greater diversity than memory cells and a major contribution to the alloresponse seemed to characterize naive T cells.

This clone was detected once. Its antigen is still unknown. The data were produced by immunoSEQ multiplex PCR, yet TCRdb's version contains in-frame clones alone and is incomplete. The profile shows some 97,000 clones, approximately 94% of them singletons. Germline lookup yields CDR1 KGHSH and CDR2 LQKENI. The CDR3 sequence is 15 residues long. The V and J ends lost 0 bases and 2 bases, in that order; junction bases with no gene match: 0. Sequencing was performed on non-Treg CD4+ T cells sorted from blood. The chain joins TRBV18 to TRBJ1-2, with 10 bases identical to TRBD1. The sequence was collected from a human donor in good health. CDR3 in amino acids: CASSPPGQGNYGYTF. CDR3 nucleotide sequence: TGTGCCAGCTCACCACCGGGACAGGGGAACTATGGCTACACCTTC.